These 30 T cell receptor beta chains were all obtained from the same sample, sequenced in a study of T cell clonality in common variable immunodeficiency. Notes on the study in general: In common variable immunodeficiency, TCR beta chains reportedly carried fewer deletions and N-nucleotide insertions.

These receptors have no known antigen. Assay: immunoSEQ multiplex PCR; the TCRdb copy retains only in-frame clones and omits some. This table holds around 16,000 clones. The sample consisted of peripheral blood mononuclear cells. These receptors all come from a human donor with common variable immunodeficiency.

With regard to this clone: The CDR3 extends 3 residues past the end of the read, so its final part is completed from the germline J gene. This chain uses TRBV14 with TRBJ2-7, with D perhaps matching TRBD2 (5 bases). Germline-derived CDR1 and CDR2 are SGHDN and FVKESK. The V gene lost 0 bases and the J gene lost 1 base, with 10 bases spanning the gap. This CDR3 comprises 15 residues. The part of the CDR3 DNA that was read is TGTGCCAGCAGCCAAGAATGGCCGGGGTCCTACGAG. Translation: CASSQEWPGSYE. The full-length CDR3 reads as CASSQEWPGSYEQYF.

Details on this clone: The sequenced fragment ends 3 residues before the CDR3 boundary, so the rest is inferred from the germline J gene. This chain links TRBV20-1 with TRBJ2-3; 10 bases align to TRBD2. Germline CDR1 and CDR2: DFQATT and SNEGSKA (reference sequence). The CDR3 is 16 residues long. The V gene end was trimmed by 5 bases and the J gene end by 7 bases; junction bases not matched to a gene: 15. The part of the CDR3 DNA that was read is TGCAGTGCTTCCCGCCGGGGGAGCGGGGGGGCAAATACG. Translated: CSASRRGSGGANT. The whole CDR3 sequence is CSASRRGSGGANTQYF.

A word on this clone: The read gets to within 3 residues of the CDR3 end, and the germline J gene fills in the rest. This chain connects TRBV18 to TRBJ1-5; D may be TRBD1 (5 bases). The CDR3 contains 16 residues. V was cut by 3 bases and J by 1 base, with 13 bases left in between. The V gene's germline CDR1 is KGHSH and CDR2 LQKENI. The CDR3 spells CASSPRFSGSNQPQHF. The covered CDR3 bases are TGTGCCAGCTCACCCCGATTCTCAGGGAGCAATCAGCCC.

A remark on this clone: The CDR3 is cut off 3 residues early in the read; its end comes from the germline J gene. The chain employs TRBV18 and TRBJ2-1; 12 bases map to TRBD1. The junction had 10 bases not matched to a gene; V was cut back by 4 bases and J by 9 bases. Germline V gene data show CDR1 as KGHSH and CDR2 as LQKENI. The CDR3 is 16 amino acids. CDR3: CASSRPPGQGAFEQFF. CDR3 DNA (partial): TGTGCCAGCTCACGTCCTCCGGGACAGGGGGCCTTTGAG.

Note on this clone: From the germline J gene comes the end of the CDR3, since the read stops 3 residues before it. The V gene is TRBV7-2, the J gene TRBJ2-7; the D is unclear. The ends were cut back, 4 bases at V and 3 bases at J, with 7 bases in the middle. CDR1 SGHTA and CDR2 FQGNSA come from the germline V gene. This CDR3 contains 12 residues. CDR3 sequence: CASSSTHYEQYF. The CDR3 DNA, read in part, is TGTGCCAGCAGCTCGACTCACTACGAG.

A remark on this clone: The read is 3 residues too short to cover the CDR3 end, so that end is filled in from the germline J gene. The J gene is TRBJ2-7, the V gene TRBV20-1; 7 positions agree with TRBD1. Losses at the gene ends were 6 bases for V and 2 bases for J; bases not matched to a gene: 7. Germline-derived CDR1 and CDR2 are DFQATT and SNEGSKA (reference sequence). The length of the CDR3 is 13 residues. CDR3: CSAEWDSTYEQYF. Partial CDR3 DNA: TGCAGTGCGGAGTGGGACAGCACCTACGAG.

A word on this clone: Read data end 3 residues before the CDR3 end; the end is taken from the germline J gene. J is TRBJ1-3 and V is TRBV11-2; D is unresolved. The CDR3 covers 12 residues. V lost 7 bases to trimming and J lost 2 bases, with 6 bases between them. Germline V gene data show CDR1 as SGHAT and CDR2 as FQNNGV. The CDR3 bases that were read are TGTGCCAGCATGCGAACTGGAAACACC. Translated: CASMRTGNT. The full CDR3 reads CASMRTGNTIYF.

About this clone: The sequenced fragment ends 3 residues before the CDR3 boundary, so the rest is inferred from the germline J gene. The rearrangement links TRBV6-2 or TRBV6-3 to TRBJ2-3; D uncertain. Germline V gene data show CDR1 as MNHEY and CDR2 as SVGEGT. CDR3 length equals 14 residues. This chain's CDR3 is CASSYSPPRRTQYF. The CDR3 bases that were read are TGTGCCAGCAGTTACTCCCCACCCCGAAGGACG.

On this clone: The sequenced fragment ends 3 residues before the CDR3 boundary, so the rest is inferred from the germline J gene. V usage is TRBV9 and J usage is TRBJ2-5, with TRBD2 matching over 12 bases. The CDR3 has 15 amino acids. With V trimmed by 4 bases and J by 1 base, 2 bases remained unmatched. CDR1 is SGDLS, CDR2 YYNGEE, per germline. The CDR3 DNA, read in part, is TGTGCCAGCAGCACTAGCGGGAGGAGCCAAGAGACC. Translating it yields CASSTSGRSQET. The complete CDR3 reads CASSTSGRSQETQYF.

As regards this clone: The CDR3 end is not reached by the read, which stops 3 residues before it; the germline J gene fills it in. The V call is TRBV18, the J call TRBJ2-7; TRBD1 aligns across 7 bases. The CDR3 spans 14 residues. V was pared by 2 bases and J by 3 bases, with 4 bases of the junction left unmatched. Germline V gene lookup returns CDR1 KGHSH and CDR2 LQKENI. The CDR3: CASSPRQGLYEQYF. The sequenced CDR3 bases are TGTGCCAGCTCACCAAGACAGGGCCTCTACGAG.

In the case of this clone: The read terminates 3 residues ahead of where the CDR3 ends, so the germline J gene completes it. The chain joins TRBV7-9 to TRBJ2-5; the match to TRBD1 covers 7 bases. CDR3 length: 14 amino acids. Per the germline V gene, CDR1 is SEHNR and CDR2 is FQNEAQ (reference sequence). Germline trimming cut 1 base from V and 5 bases from J; bases unmatched to any gene: 4. CDR3 DNA, as far as it was read: TGTGCCAGCAGCTTAGGGGGACAGCGGGAGACC. This codes for CASSLGGQRET. The whole CDR3 protein reads CASSLGGQRETQYF. The entire variable domain, with the rest obtained from reference TRBV7-9 and TRBJ2-5, is as follows: DTGVSQNPRHKITKRGQNVTFRCDPISEHNRLYWYRQTLGQGPEFLTYFQNEAQLEKSRLLSDRFSAERPKGSFSTLEIQRTEQGDSAMYLCASSLGGQRETQYFGPGTRLLVL.

As for this clone: The CDR3 is cut off 3 residues early in the read; its end comes from the germline J gene. This sequence joins TRBV30 and TRBJ1-5; a possible D gene is TRBD1 (6 bases). CDR1 is GTSNPN and CDR2 is SVGIG in the germline V gene (reference sequence). The V gene lost 2 bases and the J gene lost 6 bases, with 11 bases spanning the gap. The CDR3 has 13 residues. The CDR3 bases that were read are TGTGCCTGGAGTCTAACAGGGTTTCAGCCC. Residues: CAWSLTGFQP. The full-length CDR3 reads as CAWSLTGFQPQHF.

Comment on this clone: Coverage ceases 3 residues before the CDR3 finishes, and the germline J gene fills in the end. The rearrangement uses TRBV30 and TRBJ1-6, with D hard to call. The CDR3 spans 13 residues. Trimming cost V 3 bases and J 9 bases, with 12 bases left between them. Germline V gene sequence: CDR1 GTSNPN, CDR2 SVGIG (reference sequence). The CDR3 DNA, read in part, is TGTGCCTGGAGCTCAAAAGGCCCTTCACCC. It codes for CAWSSKGPSP. The full CDR3 protein is CAWSSKGPSPLHF.

With regard to this clone: The read comes to an end 3 residues before the CDR3 does, leaving the germline J gene to fill in the end. The V call is TRBV2, the J call TRBJ2-5; TRBD2 is a possible D gene (5 bases). V was clipped by 2 bases and J by 0 bases, with 7 bases between them. CDR3 length equals 14 residues. The V gene's germline CDR1 is SNHLY and CDR2 FYNNEI. CDR3 sequence: CASSETRNQETQYF. CDR3 bases read: TGTGCCAGCAGTGAAACTAGAAACCAAGAGACC.

Concerning this clone itself: The CDR3 extends 3 residues past the end of the read, so its final part is completed from the germline J gene. The rearrangement links TRBV20-1 to TRBJ1-1; possibly TRBD1 for D (5 bases). Germline lookup yields CDR1 DFQATT and CDR2 SNEGSKA (reference sequence). V gave up 6 bases and J gave up 2 bases, with 22 bases separating them. The CDR3 extends over 16 amino acids. CDR3: CSAVEAGSSRNTEAFF. The covered CDR3 bases are TGCAGTGCCGTCGAGGCAGGGTCGTCCCGAAACACTGAA.

About this clone itself: The read falls 3 residues short of the CDR3 end, and the missing part is taken from the germline J gene. V and J are TRBV5-1 and TRBJ2-1, with 8 nucleotides matching TRBD1. CDR1 and CDR2 from the germline V gene are SGHRS and YFSETQ. The V gene end was trimmed by 0 bases and the J gene end by 2 bases; junction bases not matched to a gene: 1. The length of the CDR3 is 15 residues. The CDR3 protein is CASSLGQGTYNEQFF. Incomplete CDR3 DNA: TGCGCCAGCAGCTTGGGACAGGGGACCTACAATGAG. Supplemented by reference TRBV5-1 and TRBJ2-1, the full variable domain reads KAGVTQTPRYLIKTRGQQVTLSCSPISGHRSVSWYQQTPGQGLQFLFEYFSETQRNKGNFPGRFSGRQFSNSRSEMNVSTLELGDSALYLCASSLGQGTYNEQFFGPGTRLTVL.

Of note for this clone: The read falls 3 residues short of the CDR3 end, and the missing part is taken from the germline J gene. The V gene is TRBV7-3, the J gene TRBJ2-1; perhaps TRBD1 as D (6 bases). CDR1 is SGHTA and CDR2 is FQGTGA in the germline V gene. With 5 bases removed from V and 6 bases from J, the gap between germline ends came to 11 bases. The CDR3 runs to 13 residues. Incomplete CDR3 DNA: TGTGCCAGCAGCCCGGGGACAATCAATGAG. As protein: CASSPGTINE. The full CDR3 sequence reads CASSPGTINEQFF.

Note on this clone: The DNA ends 3 residues before the CDR3 does, and the rest of the CDR3 is filled in from the germline J gene. The chain carries TRBV2 and TRBJ2-1, with TRBD1 matching over 9 bases. J lost 0 bases, V lost 4 bases, and 4 bases had no gene match. Per the germline V gene, CDR1 is SNHLY and CDR2 is FYNNEI. The CDR3 runs to 16 residues. CDR3 bases read: TGTGCCAGCAGTGGGGACAGGGACTTCTCCTACAATGAG. Encoded protein: CASSGDRDFSYNE. The full CDR3 reads CASSGDRDFSYNEQFF.

As concerns this clone: The CDR3 is cut off 3 residues early in the read; its end comes from the germline J gene. The chain couples TRBV20-1 to TRBJ1-2, with TRBD1 identical over 9 bases. CDR3 length: 15 residues. Germline CDR1 and CDR2: DFQATT and SNEGSKA (reference sequence). Trimming took 0 bases from V and 4 from J; bases not matched to a gene: 6. CDR3 DNA, as far as it was read: TGCAGTGCTAGAGATCCCCGGGACAGGGCCTATGGC. Translated, it gives CSARDPRDRAYG. The entire CDR3 protein is CSARDPRDRAYGYTF.

This clone is deemed medium-sized (0.01 to 0.1%) by its frequency. Read data end 3 residues before the CDR3 end; the end is taken from the germline J gene. The V and J genes are TRBV2 and TRBJ1-1; D is unclear. The V and J ends lost 4 bases and 1 base respectively, with 10 bases between them. Germline V gene data show CDR1 as SNHLY and CDR2 as FYNNEI. This CDR3 region has 14 residues. The chain's CDR3 is CASSATEPNTEAFF. CDR3 bases read: TGTGCCAGCAGTGCCACAGAACCGAACACTGAA. Complete variable domain (other parts from reference TRBV2 and TRBJ1-1): EPEVTQTPSHQVTQMGQEVILRCVPISNHLYFYWYRQILGQKVEFLVSFYNNEISEKSEIFDDQFSVERPDGSNFTLKIRSTKLEDSAMYFCASSATEPNTEAFFGQGTRLTVV.

As regards this clone: From the germline J gene comes the end of the CDR3, since the read stops 3 residues before it. The V and J genes are TRBV12-3 or TRBV12-4 and TRBJ2-3; 14 bases align to TRBD2. J lost 2 bases, V lost 3 bases, and 7 bases had no gene match. The CDR3 is made up of 18 amino acids. CDR3 loop: CASSLIGTSGRFTDTQYF. The part of the CDR3 DNA that was read is TGTGCCAGCAGTTTGATAGGGACTAGCGGGAGATTCACAGATACG.

Concerning this clone: The read falls 3 residues short of the CDR3 end, and the missing part is taken from the germline J gene. This chain connects TRBV7-2 to TRBJ2-7; 9 nucleotides match TRBD1. CDR1 and CDR2 (germline): SGHTA, FQGNSA. V lost 0 bases, J lost 3 bases, and 0 bases stayed unmatched. The CDR3 has 14 amino acids. The CDR3 region is CASSLAGQGYEQYF. The DNA read from the CDR3 is TGTGCCAGCAGCTTAGCGGGACAGGGCTACGAG.

Concerning this clone itself: The CDR3 end is not reached by the read, which stops 3 residues before it; the germline J gene fills it in. V and J are TRBV11-2 and TRBJ2-3; no clear D. Looked up from germline, CDR1 is SGHAT and CDR2 is FQNNGV. Trimming took off 2 bases at V and 6 bases at J, with 9 bases between the two ends. CDR3 length: 13 amino acids. The CDR3 sequence is CASSLILRDTQYF. The DNA read from the CDR3 is TGTGCCAGCAGCTTAATCCTGAGGGATACG. Based on the CDR3 plus reference TRBV11-2 and TRBJ2-3, the full variable domain is EAGVAQSPRYKIIEKRQSVAFWCNPISGHATLYWYQQILGQGPKLLIQFQNNGVVDDSQLPKDRFSAERLKGVDSTLKIQPAKLEDSAVYLCASSLILRDTQYFGPGTRLTVL.

As for this clone: The read terminates 3 residues before the CDR3 end, so the remaining end is supplied by the germline J gene. The V gene is TRBV30, the J gene TRBJ2-3; 12 bases are a match to TRBD2. The J segment lost 2 bases and the V segment lost 7 bases, leaving 4 bases of the junction unmatched. CDR3 length equals 14 residues. Germline V gives CDR1 GTSNPN, CDR2 SVGIG (reference sequence). CDR3 amino acids: CAYRLAGDTDTQYF. The sequenced CDR3 bases are TGTGCCTACCGACTAGCGGGGGACACAGATACG.

Partial CDR3 DNA: TGTGCCAGCAGCCAGTGGACGGGACTCTACGGCGAG. Amino acid sequence: CASSQWTGLYGE. From start to end, the CDR3 is CASSQWTGLYGEQYF. The J gene is TRBJ2-7, the V gene TRBV7-6, with D tentatively TRBD2 (6 bases). The read halts 3 residues ahead of the CDR3 end, with the missing end drawn from the germline J gene. CDR3 length equals 15 residues. The germline CDR1 and CDR2 sequences are SGHVS and FNYEAQ. Trimming left V 5 bases short and J 6 bases short, with 20 bases between.

On this clone itself: The read finishes 3 residues shy of the CDR3 end, and the germline J gene is used to complete it. The V and J genes are TRBV6-1 and TRBJ2-7; possible D gene TRBD2, 6 bases. Trimming took 3 bases from V and 2 from J, leaving 14 bases between them. CDR1 MNHNS and CDR2 SASEGT come from the germline V gene. The CDR3 loop spans 15 amino acids. This chain's CDR3 is CASSDLDGGAYEQYF. The part of the CDR3 DNA that was read is TGTGCCAGCAGTGACTTGGACGGAGGGGCCTACGAG.

Comments on this clone: Read sequence stops 3 residues before the CDR3 end, and the germline J gene provides the missing end. The chain employs TRBV19 and TRBJ2-5; no clear D. The CDR3 has 13 residues. Germline CDR1 reads LNHDA; CDR2 reads SQIVND (reference sequence). V was shortened by 4 bases and J by 2 bases, with 8 bases between the two germline ends. CDR3: CASSRAKQETQYF. Partial CDR3 DNA: TGTGCCAGTAGTAGGGCTAAACAAGAGACC.

As regards this clone: The DNA ends 3 residues before the CDR3 does, and the rest of the CDR3 is filled in from the germline J gene. This chain connects TRBV27 to TRBJ1-2; TRBD1 agrees at 9 bases. Per germline, CDR1 MNHEY and CDR2 SMNVEV (reference sequence). The CDR3 is 13 residues long. Germline trimming cut 8 bases from V and 1 base from J; bases unmatched to any gene: 2. CDR3 residues: CASWDRDNYGYTF. Partial CDR3 DNA: TGTGCCAGCTGGGACAGGGATAACTATGGC.

With respect to this clone: The read terminates 3 residues ahead of where the CDR3 ends, so the germline J gene completes it. The V gene is TRBV20-1, the J gene TRBJ2-7, with 9 bases identical to TRBD2. V dropped 3 bases and J dropped 4; count of bases not matched to a gene: 7. CDR3 length: 14 residues. CDR1 and CDR2 (germline): DFQATT, SNEGSKA (reference sequence). The CDR3 region is CSASKTLAGYEQYF. The sequenced part of the CDR3 DNA is TGCAGTGCTAGTAAGACTCTAGCGGGGTACGAG.

About this clone itself: The missing CDR3 end, 3 residues past where the read stops, is filled in from the germline J gene. The chain links TRBV7-7 to TRBJ2-5; 8 bases are a match to TRBD1. Trimming removed 5 bases from V and 4 bases from J; junction bases left unmatched: 6. The CDR3 covers 14 residues. Germline CDR1 is SSHAT and CDR2 is FNYEAQ (reference sequence). The CDR3 here is CASSLGQGLETQYF. The covered CDR3 bases are TGTGCCAGCAGCCTAGGACAGGGTTTAGAGACC.